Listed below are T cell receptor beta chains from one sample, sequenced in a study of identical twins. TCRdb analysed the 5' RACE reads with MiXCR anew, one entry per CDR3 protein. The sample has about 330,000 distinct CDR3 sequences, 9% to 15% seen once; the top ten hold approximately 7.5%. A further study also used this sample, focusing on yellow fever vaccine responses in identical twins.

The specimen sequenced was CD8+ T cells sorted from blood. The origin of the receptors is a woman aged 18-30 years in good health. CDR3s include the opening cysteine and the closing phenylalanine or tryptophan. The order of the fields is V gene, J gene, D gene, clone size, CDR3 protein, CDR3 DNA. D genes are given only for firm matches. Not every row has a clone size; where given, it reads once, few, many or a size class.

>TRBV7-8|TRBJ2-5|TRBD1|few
CASSLPTRQGETQYF
TGTGCCAGCAGCTTACCCACCCGACAGGGGGAGACCCAGTACTTC
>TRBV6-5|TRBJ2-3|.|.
CASSYGTQGQDTQYF
TGTGCCAGCAGTTACGGTACACAGGGTCAAGATACGCAGTATTTT
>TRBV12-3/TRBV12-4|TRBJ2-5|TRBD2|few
CASSGTSGSESQETQYF
TGTGCCAGCAGTGGGACTAGCGGCAGCGAATCTCAAGAGACCCAGTACTTC
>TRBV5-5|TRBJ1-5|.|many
CASSWGLNQPQHF
TGTGCCAGCAGCTGGGGACTGAATCAGCCCCAGCATTTT
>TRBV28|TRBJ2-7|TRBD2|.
CASRPGLAGGNEQYF
TGTGCCAGCAGGCCAGGACTAGCGGGAGGAAACGAGCAGTACTTC
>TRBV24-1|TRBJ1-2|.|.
CATSDLSTDYGYTF
TGTGCCACCAGTGATTTGTCGACAGACTATGGCTACACCTTC
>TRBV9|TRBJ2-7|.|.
CASSVFGSSSYEQYF
TGTGCCAGCAGCGTATTCGGGAGCTCTTCCTACGAGCAGTACTTC
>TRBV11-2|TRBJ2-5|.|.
CASSSIRDAKGTQYF
TGTGCCAGCAGCTCGATCCGGGACGCTAAAGGGACCCAGTACTTC
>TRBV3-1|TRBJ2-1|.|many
CASSPSGTRTYNEQFF
TGTGCCAGCAGCCCCTCCGGGACTCGAACCTACAATGAGCAGTTCTTC
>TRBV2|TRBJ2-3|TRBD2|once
CASYWASGRAGTDTQYF
TGTGCCAGCTATTGGGCTAGCGGGAGGGCCGGGACAGATACGCAGTATTTT
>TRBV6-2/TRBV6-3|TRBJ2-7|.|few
CAIRALGDTPYEQYF
TGTGCCATCCGAGCCCTGGGTGATACCCCCTACGAGCAGTACTTC
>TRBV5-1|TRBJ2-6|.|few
CASRQEIPGSGANVLTF
TGCGCCAGCAGACAAGAAATACCAGGCTCTGGGGCCAACGTCCTGACTTTC
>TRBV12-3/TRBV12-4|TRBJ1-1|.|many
CASSTGPGTEAFF
TGTGCCAGCAGTACAGGGCCTGGCACTGAAGCTTTCTTT
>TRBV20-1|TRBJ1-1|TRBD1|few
CSARDEQGVGDTEAFF
TGCAGTGCTAGAGATGAACAGGGGGTGGGGGACACTGAAGCTTTCTTT